This T cell receptor beta chain appears in the sequencing data of a study of blood T cell repertoires in COVID-19. Study overall: COVID-19 samples from acute and convalescent phases originated in the United States, Italy and Spain. Nucleic acid was either cDNA or gDNA, and it came from T cells, B-cell-depleted T cells, or PBMCs.

The CDR3 is 13 amino acids. Germline values: CDR1 KGHSH, CDR2 LQKENI. Deletions cut 2 bases from V and 1 base from J, with 5 bases between. In the original analysis: Estimates of nucleated cell counts were drawn from the amplification of reference gene primers. Sequenced by immunoSEQ multiplex PCR; TCRdb stores in-frame clones only, minus some. V, J and clone size are those of that table, while D and trimming were read from the DNA. Altogether fewer than 40,000 clones are present, roughly 85% being singletons, with the ten largest covering over 7.5%. Sequencing was carried out using peripheral blood. The chain recombines TRBV18 with TRBJ2-5; TRBD1 might be the D (5 bases). This TCR came from a man older than 75 with active COVID-19. CDR3 amino acids: CASSPGAQETQYF. CDR3 DNA: TGTGCCAGCTCACCAGGGGCCCAAGAGACCCAGTACTTC.